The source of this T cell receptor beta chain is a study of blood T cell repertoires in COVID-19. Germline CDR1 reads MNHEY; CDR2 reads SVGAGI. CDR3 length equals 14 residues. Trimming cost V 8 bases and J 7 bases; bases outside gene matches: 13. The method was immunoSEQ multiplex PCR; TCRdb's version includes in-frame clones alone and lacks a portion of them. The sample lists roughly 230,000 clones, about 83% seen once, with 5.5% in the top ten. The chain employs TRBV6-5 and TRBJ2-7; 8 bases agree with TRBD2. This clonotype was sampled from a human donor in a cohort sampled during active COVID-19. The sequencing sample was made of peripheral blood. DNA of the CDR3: TGTGCCAGCTACCCGGCCGGGACTAGTACAGAGCAGTACTTC. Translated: CASYPAGTSTEQYF.